Shown below are 29 T cell receptor beta chains from a single sample sequenced in a study of blood T cell repertoires in COVID-19. Some clones are missing from TCRdb's copy, which holds only in-frame ones; the method was immunoSEQ multiplex PCR. The sample has about 300,000 clones, roughly 89% seen once; the top ten hold approximately 2.9%. Input material: PBMCs or T cells enriched from blood (not recorded which). These receptors were taken from a woman between 45 and 65 years old who had been exposed to COVID-19.

The rearrangement joins TRBV29-1 to TRBJ2-4; D is unclear. The ends were cut back, 6 bases at V and 9 bases at J, with 15 bases in the middle. CDR1 is SQVTM, CDR2 ANQGSEA, per germline. The CDR3 is 12 residues long. The CDR3 reads CSVHVDGRIQYF. For the CDR3, the DNA is TGCAGCGTCCATGTAGATGGGCGCATTCAGTACTTC. Drawing the rest from reference TRBV29-1 and TRBJ2-4, the complete variable domain is SAVISQKPSRDICQRGTSLTIQCQVDSQVTMMFWYRQQPGQSLTLIATANQGSEATYESGFVIDKFPISRPNLTFSTLTVSNMSPEDSSIYLCSVHVDGRIQYFGAGTRLSVL.

The gene calls are TRBV19 and TRBJ2-3, with a tentative D call TRBD2 (5 bases). V was cut by 3 bases and J by 4 bases, with 14 bases left in between. Looked up from germline, CDR1 is LNHDA and CDR2 is SQIVND (reference sequence). The CDR3 totals 15 residues. CDR3 residues: CASSMRATMADTQYF. CDR3 DNA sequence: TGTGCCAGTAGTATGCGGGCGACGATGGCAGATACGCAGTATTTT.

The chain has TRBV5-5 and TRBJ1-2; D is unresolved. In germline, CDR1 is SGHKS, CDR2 YYEKEE (reference sequence). V was cut by 2 bases and J by 5 bases, with 19 bases left in between. The CDR3 is 16 residues long. The CDR3 region has the DNA TGTGCCAGCAGCTTAAGAATAGATCCGGGAGGGTATGGCTACACCTTC. It translates to CASSLRIDPGGYGYTF. The full variable domain, its missing parts supplied by reference TRBV5-5 and TRBJ1-2, is DAGVTQSPTHLIKTRGQQVTLRCSPISGHKSVSWYQQVLGQGPQFIFQYYEKEERGRGNFPDRFSARQFPNYSSELNVNALLLGDSALYLCASSLRIDPGGYGYTFGSGTRLTVV.

V and J are TRBV12-3 or TRBV12-4 and TRBJ2-7; 9 bases line up with TRBD1. CDR3 length: 13 amino acids. V was pared by 5 bases and J by 9 bases, with 8 bases of the junction left unmatched. CDR3 coding DNA: TGTGCCAGCAGTCCGACCCGACAGGGGGGGCAGTACTTC. Translation gives CASSPTRQGGQYF.

This clone is a singleton in its sample. The gene calls are TRBV29-1 and TRBJ2-5, with TRBD2 matching over 7 bases. Germline V gives CDR1 SQVTM, CDR2 ANQGSEA. V lost 4 bases, J lost 5 bases, and 13 bases stayed unmatched. The CDR3 runs 15 residues. DNA of the CDR3: TGCAGCGTTGTGTGGGCGGGGGACGCGCAGGAGACCCAGTACTTC. Encoded protein: CSVVWAGDAQETQYF.

The CDR3 protein is CASSQGGGTEAFF. In DNA, the CDR3 is TGTGCCAGCAGCCAGGGGGGTGGGACTGAAGCTTTCTTT. V and J are TRBV2 and TRBJ1-1, with TRBD1 identical over 7 bases. The ends lost 6 bases at V and 5 bases at J; junction bases unmatched: 6. CDR1 SNHLY and CDR2 FYNNEI come from the germline V gene. The CDR3 has 13 amino acids.

The chain joins TRBV30 to TRBJ1-5, with D perhaps TRBD1 (5 bases). The CDR3 loop spans 13 amino acids. Germline V lookup: CDR1 GTSNPN, CDR2 SVGIG (reference sequence). The V and J ends lost 4 bases and 4 bases respectively, with 11 bases between them. The CDR3 region is CAWTTRGNQPQHF. CDR3 DNA sequence: TGTGCCTGGACCACCCGGGGGAATCAGCCCCAGCATTTT.

The chain combines TRBV20-1 with TRBJ1-1; D uncertain. The V end was cut by 4 bases, the J end by 9 bases, with 12 bases between. The CDR3 totals 11 residues. Looked up from germline, CDR1 is DFQATT and CDR2 is SNEGSKA (reference sequence). CDR3 coding DNA: TGCAGTGCTACCCAAGGAGGGCAAGCTTTCTTT. This gives the protein CSATQGGQAFF.

The genes are TRBV18 and TRBJ1-5, with TRBD1 matching 11 bases. Germline-derived CDR1 and CDR2 are KGHSH and LQKENI. Trimming took 3 bases from V and 0 from J; bases not matched to a gene: 10. The CDR3 runs to 19 residues. The CDR3 here is CASSPRTGGAWDSNQPQHF. The CDR3 nucleotides read TGTGCCAGCTCACCCCGGACAGGGGGCGCTTGGGATAGCAATCAGCCCCAGCATTTT.

The rearrangement uses TRBV2 and TRBJ1-1, with D perhaps TRBD1 (5 bases). With 5 bases removed from V and 0 bases from J, the gap between germline ends came to 13 bases. Germline V CDR1 and CDR2: SNHLY, FYNNEI. The CDR3 is 15 residues long. Written as DNA, the CDR3 is TGTGCCAGCAGTCTTTCAGGGAATATGAACACTGAAGCTTTCTTT. Translating it yields CASSLSGNMNTEAFF.

This chain joins TRBV2 and TRBJ2-7, with 7 positions matching TRBD1. This CDR3 contains 16 residues. Germline V gene sequence: CDR1 SNHLY, CDR2 FYNNEI. The V gene end was trimmed by 3 bases and the J gene end by 2 bases; junction bases not matched to a gene: 10. The CDR3 sequence is CASSDQRTGDAYEQYF. The CDR3 coding sequence is TGTGCCAGCAGTGACCAAAGGACAGGCGACGCCTACGAGCAGTACTTC.

J is TRBJ1-6 and V is TRBV6-5, with D hard to call. Germline CDR1 and CDR2: MNHEY and SVGAGI. This CDR3 comprises 14 residues. V was cut by 1 base and J by 4 bases, with 5 bases left in between. The CDR3 DNA sequence: TGTGCCAGCAGTTACTTTAATTATAATTCACCCCTCCACTTT. Its translation: CASSYFNYNSPLHF.

The chain carries TRBV5-4 and TRBJ2-5; the match to TRBD2 covers 13 bases. CDR1 is SGHNT and CDR2 is YYREEE in the germline V gene (reference sequence). Germline trimming cut 0 bases from V and 3 bases from J; bases unmatched to any gene: 5. The CDR3 contains 17 residues. CDR3 nucleotide sequence: TGTGCCAGCAGCTTGGGGAGACTAGCGGGGGGTGAAGAGACCCAGTACTTC. Protein sequence: CASSLGRLAGGEETQYF. The full variable domain, in which reference TRBV5-4 and TRBJ2-5 provide the parts outside the CDR3, is ETGVTQSPTHLIKTRGQQVTLRCSSQSGHNTVSWYQQALGQGPQFIFQYYREEENGRGNFPPRFSGLQFPNYSSELNVNALELDDSALYLCASSLGRLAGGEETQYFGPGTRLLVL.

The CDR3 region is CASRGAPAGADTQYF. The CDR3 region has the DNA TGTGCCAGCAGGGGGGCCCCAGCGGGGGCAGATACGCAGTATTTT. The chain has TRBV27 and TRBJ2-3; 8 bases match TRBD2. CDR1 is MNHEY, CDR2 SMNVEV, per germline (reference sequence). The CDR3 totals 15 residues. The ends lost 6 bases at V and 4 bases at J; junction bases unmatched: 9.

The rearrangement joins TRBV28 to TRBJ1-6; 9 nucleotides line up with TRBD1. Per the germline V gene, CDR1 is MDHEN and CDR2 is SYDVKM. The CDR3 spans 17 residues. Unmatched junction bases numbered 15, after V lost 6 bases and J lost 9 bases. Here the CDR3 reads CASRLGTGSARFSPLHF. In DNA form, the CDR3 reads TGTGCCAGCAGACTGGGGACAGGGAGCGCAAGATTTTCACCCCTCCACTTT.

This clone has only one observation. The V and J genes are TRBV19 and TRBJ2-1, with TRBD2 identical over 7 bases. Germline V gene lookup returns CDR1 LNHDA and CDR2 SQIVND (reference sequence). The CDR3 length is 13 residues. The V gene end was trimmed by 6 bases and the J gene end by 11 bases; junction bases not matched to a gene: 10. CDR3 DNA: TGTGCCAGTAGCAACCGGGAGGCCATGAAGCAGTTCTTC. This encodes CASSNREAMKQFF.

This clone has only a few counts. This sequence joins TRBV3-1 (or the pseudogene TRBV3-2) and TRBJ1-5, with 9 positions matching TRBD1. After removal of 5 bases from V and 3 bases from J, the junction contained 5 bases not matched to a gene. The CDR3 sequence is 15 residues long. In germline, CDR1 is LGHDT, CDR2 YNNKEL (reference sequence). As DNA, the CDR3 is TGTGCCAGCAGCTCACAGGGGGCGGACAATCAGCCCCAGCATTTT. This encodes CASSSQGADNQPQHF.

V usage is TRBV4-2 and J usage is TRBJ1-2; D is perhaps TRBD1 (5 bases). The CDR3 sequence is 15 residues long. V dropped 4 bases and J dropped 0 bases, with 12 bases sitting between them. The germline V gene encodes CDR1 LGHNA and CDR2 YNFKEQ. CDR3 protein: CASSRDSPSNYGYTF. In DNA form, the CDR3 reads TGTGCCAGCAGCCGAGACAGTCCCTCTAACTATGGCTACACCTTC.

This clone was counted once. The genes are TRBV5-5 and TRBJ2-4, with a weak D call TRBD1 (5 bases). The CDR3 loop spans 18 amino acids. The V end lost 0 bases, the J end lost 0 bases, and 16 bases lay between the germline ends. Germline V gene data show CDR1 as SGHKS and CDR2 as YYEKEE (reference sequence). The CDR3 region has the DNA TGTGCCAGCAGCTTGGGTCTTCGGACACCACTAGCCAAAAACATTCAGTACTTC. This encodes CASSLGLRTPLAKNIQYF.

The genes are TRBV28 and TRBJ1-1, with no clear D. The CDR3 is 12 residues long. Trimming pared 5 bases from V and 5 bases from J, leaving 9 bases between. Germline values: CDR1 MDHEN, CDR2 SYDVKM. The chain's CDR3 is CASSPGWTEAFF. CDR3 nucleotides: TGTGCCAGCAGTCCCGGGTGGACTGAAGCTTTCTTT.

CDR3 coding DNA: TGTGCCACCAGCTCAAGAAACAGGGCCGGAAACACCATATATTTT. It specifies CATSSRNRAGNTIYF. The chain joins TRBV15 to TRBJ1-3, with D maybe TRBD1 (6 bases). The germline gives CDR1 LNHNV, CDR2 YYDKDF (reference sequence). There are 15 residues in the CDR3. V was shortened by 5 bases and J by 4 bases, with 15 bases between the two germline ends. The full variable domain, in which reference TRBV15 and TRBJ1-3 provide the parts outside the CDR3, is DAMVIQNPRYQVTQFGKPVTLSCSQTLNHNVMYWYQQKSSQAPKLLFHYYDKDFNNEADTPDNFQSRRPNTSFCFLDIRSPGLGDTAMYLCATSSRNRAGNTIYFGEGSWLTVV.

The chain recombines TRBV27 with TRBJ2-3, with D perhaps matching TRBD1 (6 bases). The CDR3 is 14 amino acids. The germline V and J ends were trimmed by 3 bases and 7 bases, with 14 bases remaining between them. The V gene's germline CDR1 is MNHEY and CDR2 SMNVEV (reference sequence). CDR3 sequence reads: CASSFFGTSHTQYF. The CDR3 bases are TGTGCCAGCAGTTTCTTTGGGACATCTCATACGCAGTATTTT.

V usage is TRBV7-2 and J usage is TRBJ2-1; weak D call: TRBD2 (6 bases). CDR1 SGHTA and CDR2 FQGNSA come from the germline V gene. V lost 1 base and J lost 0, with 10 bases in between. This CDR3 comprises 16 residues. The CDR3 DNA is TGTGCCAGCAGCTTAGGTGGGAGGCCCTCCTACAATGAGCAGTTCTTC. Translating it yields CASSLGGRPSYNEQFF.

The gene calls are TRBV6-1 and TRBJ1-5; D is perhaps TRBD1 (6 bases). CDR3 size: 16 residues. The V end lost 4 bases, the J end lost 11 bases, and 24 bases lay between the germline ends. Germline CDR1 MNHNS, CDR2 SASEGT. The CDR3 DNA is TGTGCCAGCAGTGCCACAGGGACCCTTACAATCAGGGCCCAGCATTTT. Translation gives CASSATGTLTIRAQHF.

This sequence joins TRBV25-1 and TRBJ2-7; D call uncertain. The V end lost 1 base, the J end lost 12 bases, and 10 bases lay between the germline ends. CDR1 is MGHDK, CDR2 SYGVNS, per germline. The CDR3 length is 11 residues. CDR3: CASSEFPRLYF. In DNA, the CDR3 is TGTGCCAGCAGTGAATTCCCTCGGTTGTACTTC.

This chain connects TRBV5-1 to TRBJ2-3, with 8 nucleotides matching TRBD1. V trimming: 0 bases; J trimming: 2 bases; junction bases outside the gene matches: 5. Germline CDR1 reads SGHRS; CDR2 reads YFSETQ. The CDR3 covers 16 residues. CDR3 region: CASSLGGQAPTDTQYF. The CDR3 bases are TGCGCCAGCAGCTTGGGGGGACAGGCCCCCACAGATACGCAGTATTTT.

This CDR3 is CATSDSGQGSDTQYF. DNA of the CDR3: TGTGCCACCAGTGACTCGGGACAGGGATCGGATACGCAGTATTTT. V gene TRBV24-1 combines with J gene TRBJ2-3; 9 positions match TRBD1. CDR1 and CDR2 from the germline V gene are KGHDR and SFDVKD. Germline trimming cut 4 bases from V and 6 bases from J; bases unmatched to any gene: 7. This CDR3 contains 15 residues.

The sample holds one count of this clone. The chain employs TRBV28 and TRBJ2-7; D is perhaps TRBD1 (5 bases). V was shortened by 1 base and J by 12 bases, with 13 bases between the two germline ends. The CDR3 has 12 residues. CDR1 and CDR2 (germline): MDHEN, SYDVKM. CDR3 amino acids: CASSLLSQGLYF. The CDR3 DNA reads as TGTGCCAGCAGTTTATTATCCCAGGGTCTGTACTTC.

A word on this clone: Germline and junction disagree at one end, which may indicate a read error. The CDR3 protein is CASIFWDRESSEQYF. The CDR3 region has the DNA TGCGCCAGCATTTTCTGGGACAGGGAGTCCTCCGAGCAGTACTTC. The V gene is TRBV5-1, the J gene TRBJ2-7; TRBD1 aligns across 9 bases. Germline V CDR1 and CDR2: SGHRS, YFSETQ. The CDR3 has 15 amino acids.